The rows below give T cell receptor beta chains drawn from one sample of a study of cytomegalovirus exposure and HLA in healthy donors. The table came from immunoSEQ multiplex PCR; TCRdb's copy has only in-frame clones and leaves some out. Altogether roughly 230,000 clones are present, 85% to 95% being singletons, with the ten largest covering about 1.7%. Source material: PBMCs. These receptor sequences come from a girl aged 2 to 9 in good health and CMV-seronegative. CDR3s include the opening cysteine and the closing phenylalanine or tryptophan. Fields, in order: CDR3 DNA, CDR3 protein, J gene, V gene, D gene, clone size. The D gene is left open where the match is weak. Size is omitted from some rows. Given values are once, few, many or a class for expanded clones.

TGCAGTGCTGAAGCGTACAATGAGCAGTTCTTC | CSAEAYNEQFF | TRBJ2-1 | TRBV20-1 | NA | NA
TGTGCCAGCAAGGCTTCGAGACAGGGCCTGCGGGAGCAGTACTTC | CASKASRQGLREQYF | TRBJ2-7 | TRBV27 | TRBD1 | NA
TGTGCCAGCAGCTTAGCGAGACACTCCTACGAGCAGTACTTC | CASSLARHSYEQYF | TRBJ2-7 | TRBV11-2 | NA | NA
TGTGCCAGCAGTTACGGCGGGGGTAGCACAGATACGCAGTATTTT | CASSYGGGSTDTQYF | TRBJ2-3 | TRBV6-5 | TRBD2 | NA
TGTGCCAGCAGCCCTACCGGGACTAGCGTTGATGAGCAGTTCTTC | CASSPTGTSVDEQFF | TRBJ2-1 | TRBV9 | TRBD2 | NA
TGTGCCAGCAGCGTAGGGCCTGGAGGGAACACTGAAGCTTTCTTT | CASSVGPGGNTEAFF | TRBJ1-1 | TRBV9 | NA | NA
TGTGCCAGCAGTTATGGGCGGGGGGGCCCCCAAGATACGCAGTATTTT | CASSYGRGGPQDTQYF | TRBJ2-3 | TRBV6-5 | TRBD2 | NA
TGTGCCAGCAGGACCTCAGGGGGGAGCAATCAGCCCCAGCATTTT | CASRTSGGSNQPQHF | TRBJ1-5 | TRBV6-5 | TRBD1 | NA
TGTGCCATCAGTGACTCTGCCCGGACAGGGGGCACGTGCAATCAGCCCCAGCATTTT | CAISDSARTGGTCNQPQHF | TRBJ1-5 | TRBV10-3 | TRBD1 | NA
TGTGTCAGCCGGGTTTCGAACACCGGGGAGCTGTTTTTT | CVSRVSNTGELFF | TRBJ2-2 | TRBV2 | NA | NA
TGTGCCAGCTCCGCTCAAGCGGACAGGGAGATCTATGGCTACACCTTC | CASSAQADREIYGYTF | TRBJ1-2 | TRBV18 | TRBD1 | NA
TGCGCCAGCAGCCTGGTCGGGGATACGCAGTATTTT | CASSLVGDTQYF | TRBJ2-3 | TRBV5-1 | NA | once
TGTGCCATCAGTGATGTGATTGGGCCTAACACCGGGGAGCTGTTTTTT | CAISDVIGPNTGELFF | TRBJ2-2 | TRBV10-3 | NA | NA
TGTGCCAGCAGCTCAGGACAGTATGGCTACACCTTC | CASSSGQYGYTF | TRBJ1-2 | TRBV7-6 | NA | once